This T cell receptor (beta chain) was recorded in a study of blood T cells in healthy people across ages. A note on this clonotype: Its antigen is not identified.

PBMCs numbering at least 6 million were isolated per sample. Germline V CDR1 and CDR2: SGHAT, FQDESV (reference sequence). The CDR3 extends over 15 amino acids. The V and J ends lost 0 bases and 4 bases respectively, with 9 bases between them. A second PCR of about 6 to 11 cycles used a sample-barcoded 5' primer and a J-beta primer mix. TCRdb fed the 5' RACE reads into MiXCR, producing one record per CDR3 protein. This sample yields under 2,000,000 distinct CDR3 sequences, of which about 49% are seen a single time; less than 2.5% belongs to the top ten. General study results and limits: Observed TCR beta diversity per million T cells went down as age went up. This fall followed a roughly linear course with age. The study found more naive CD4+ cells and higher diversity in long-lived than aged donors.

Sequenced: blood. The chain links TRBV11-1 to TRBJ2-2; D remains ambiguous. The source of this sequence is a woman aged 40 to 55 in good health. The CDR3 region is CASSLAGRITGELFF. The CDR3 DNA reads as TGTGCCAGCAGCTTAGCGGGCAGGATCACCGGGGAGCTGTTTTTT.